What follows are 10 T cell receptor beta chains derived from one specimen sequenced in a study of T cell repertoires in aging, cancer and after chemotherapy. A mixed TRB-A/B primer pool amplified rearranged TRB by multiplex touch-down PCR. TCRdb reprocessed the multiplex PCR reads with MiXCR, giving one entry per CDR3 protein. Of fewer than 2,000 distinct CDR3 sequences in the sample, around 30% were seen once. The template was genomic DNA from peripheral blood, not RNA. Sample: blood. Receptors were obtained from a human donor with a blood cancer. The donor label of this sample is uncertain.

This clonotype has only a few counts. This chain connects TRBV24-1 to TRBJ2-5; TRBD2 matches 10 bases. Germline loops: CDR1 KGHDR, CDR2 SFDVKD. The CDR3 is 13 amino acids. Trimming at V came to 3 bases and at J to 9 bases, leaving 3 bases not matched to a gene. The DNA for the CDR3 is TGTGCCACCAGTGATCTAGCGGGAGCGGCCCAGTACTTC. Residues: CATSDLAGAAQYF.

This clonotype was found a few times. This rearrangement joins TRBV19 to TRBJ2-4; no reliable D call. This CDR3 contains 15 residues. With 4 bases removed from V and 8 bases from J, the gap between germline ends came to 18 bases. The germline V gene encodes CDR1 LNHDA and CDR2 SQIVND (reference sequence). CDR3 DNA: TGTGCCAGTAGTAACGGTTGGGCCGATCCCCACATTCAGTACTTC. It encodes CASSNGWADPHIQYF.

This chain links TRBV29-1 with TRBJ2-6, with TRBD2 matching over 8 bases. Germline values: CDR1 SQVTM, CDR2 ANQGSEA. V was pared by 5 bases and J by 4 bases, with 7 bases of the junction left unmatched. This CDR3 spans 15 amino acids. The CDR3, as DNA: TGCAGCGTTTCCACCCCGGGGGGGGGGGCCAACGTCCTGACTTTC. It codes for CSVSTPGGGANVLTF.

This clonotype was seen a handful of times. The chain links TRBV27 to TRBJ2-6; D unclear. CDR1 is MNHEY and CDR2 is SMNVEV in the germline V gene (reference sequence). The CDR3 runs to 16 residues. With 2 bases removed from V and 0 bases from J, the gap between germline ends came to 8 bases. The CDR3 nucleotides are TGTGCCAGCAGTTTAAGATGGTCCTCTGGGGCCAACGTCCTGACTTTC. Translation gives CASSLRWSSGANVLTF.

The genes are TRBV24-1 and TRBJ2-1; TRBD2 might be the D (5 bases). The V end was cut by 4 bases, the J end by 4 bases, with 16 bases between. CDR3 length: 16 amino acids. From germline, CDR1 is KGHDR and CDR2 SFDVKD. Here the CDR3 reads CATSDPTDGIYNEQFF. CDR3 DNA: TGTGCCACCAGTGACCCGACGGACGGGATATACAATGAGCAGTTCTTC.

This clonotype is labeled medium-sized. This chain links TRBV11-1 with TRBJ2-6; no clear D. Germline CDR1 SGHAT, CDR2 FQDESV (reference sequence). The CDR3 length is 15 residues. Trimming cost V 8 bases and J 2 bases, with 13 bases left between them. In DNA form, the CDR3 reads TGTGCCAGCTCGTGGGTCAGGACTGGGGCCAACGTCCTGACTTTC. It is translated as CASSWVRTGANVLTF.

This clonotype was seen only a few times. The J gene is TRBJ2-2, the V gene TRBV24-1, with D unclear. Trimming removed 5 bases at V and 6 bases at J, with 12 bases between. CDR3 size: 14 residues. Germline CDR1 reads KGHDR; CDR2 reads SFDVKD. CDR3 residues: CATSGRKSAGELFF. The CDR3 DNA follows: TGTGCCACCAGTGGTCGGAAGTCCGCCGGGGAGCTGTTTTTT.

This clonotype has more than one count but fewer than ten. V usage is TRBV6-6 and J usage is TRBJ2-7, with D uncertain. The CDR3 covers 13 residues. The V and J ends lost 5 bases and 6 bases respectively, with 14 bases between them. Germline CDR1 and CDR2: MNHNY and SVGAGI (reference sequence). The chain's CDR3 is CASSESRNSEQYF. In nucleotides, the CDR3 is TGTGCCAGCAGTGAAAGCCGGAATTCCGAGCAGTACTTC.

This clonotype was seen only a few times. This chain joins TRBV6-5 and TRBJ2-4; 11 bases map to TRBD1. Germline CDR1 MNHEY, CDR2 SVGAGI. V lost 5 bases to trimming and J lost 8 bases; unmatched junction nucleotides: 8. The CDR3 extends over 15 amino acids. CDR3 DNA sequence: TGTGCCAGCAGTAGGGACAGGGGGAGGTCAGACATTCAGTACTTC. Its translation is CASSRDRGRSDIQYF.

This clonotype is categorized as large (0.1 to 1%). The chain links TRBV19 to TRBJ2-7; possibly TRBD2 for D (5 bases). Trimming cost V 5 bases and J 4 bases, with 9 bases left between them. CDR3 length: 12 amino acids. The germline CDR1 and CDR2 sequences are LNHDA and SQIVND (reference sequence). CDR3 coding DNA: TGTGCCAGTAGTTCCACGGGGTACGAGCAGTACTTC. It translates to CASSSTGYEQYF.